This T cell receptor beta chain was profiled in a study of T-cell reconstitution after alpha-beta-depleted transplantation in children. This clonotype was seen only a few times. What it binds is unknown. Findings of the study overall: As was reported, about two months after transplant, alpha-beta T cells came from several hundred expanded graft clones. By one year post-transplant, T-cell counts and diversity largely arose from T cells that were newly produced. Day-60 TCRbeta diversity that was high in some patients was derived from surviving recipient T cells and thymic progenitors.

Unique molecular identifiers featured in how the TCRbeta library was prepared. MiXCR, applied by TCRdb to the PCR reads, yields one record per CDR3 protein. Of about 300,000 distinct CDR3 sequences listed, over 7% were seen once; the top ten hold over 7.5%. The junction had 4 bases not matched to a gene; V was cut back by 1 base and J by 6 bases. The CDR3 runs 15 residues. Germline V gene lookup returns CDR1 LGHDT and CDR2 YNNKEL (reference sequence). The source material was peripheral blood, sampled 360 days after TCRalphabeta/CD19-depleted stem cell transplant. The source of this sequence is a female patient under 10 years old who had a stem cell transplant for Fanconi anemia, so the T cells may come from the graft donor. This chain joins TRBV3-1 and TRBJ2-2, with 8 bases aligning to TRBD2. Written as DNA, the CDR3 is TGTGCCAGCAGCCAAGCCGGGGGGGCCCCCGGGGAGCTGTTTTTT. The encoded protein is CASSQAGGAPGELFF.